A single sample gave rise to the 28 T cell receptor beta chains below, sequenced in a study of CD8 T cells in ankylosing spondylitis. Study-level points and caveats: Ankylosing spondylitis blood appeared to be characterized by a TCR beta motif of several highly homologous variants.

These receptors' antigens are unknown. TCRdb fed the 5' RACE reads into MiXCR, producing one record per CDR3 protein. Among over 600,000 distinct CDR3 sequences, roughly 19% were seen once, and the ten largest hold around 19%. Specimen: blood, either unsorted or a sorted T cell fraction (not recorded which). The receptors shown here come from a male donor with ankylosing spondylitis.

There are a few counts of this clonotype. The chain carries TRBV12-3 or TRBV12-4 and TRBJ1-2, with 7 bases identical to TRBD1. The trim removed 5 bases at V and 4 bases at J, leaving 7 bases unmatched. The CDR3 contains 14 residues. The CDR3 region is CASSHDRAIYGYTF. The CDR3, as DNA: TGTGCCAGCAGTCACGACAGGGCTATCTATGGCTACACCTTC.

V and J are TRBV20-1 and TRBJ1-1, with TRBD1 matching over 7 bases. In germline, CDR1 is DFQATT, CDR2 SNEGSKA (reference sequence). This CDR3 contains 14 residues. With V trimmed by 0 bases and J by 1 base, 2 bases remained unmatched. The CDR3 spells CSARDQGGNTEAFF. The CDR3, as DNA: TGCAGTGCTAGAGATCAGGGGGGGAACACTGAAGCTTTCTTT.

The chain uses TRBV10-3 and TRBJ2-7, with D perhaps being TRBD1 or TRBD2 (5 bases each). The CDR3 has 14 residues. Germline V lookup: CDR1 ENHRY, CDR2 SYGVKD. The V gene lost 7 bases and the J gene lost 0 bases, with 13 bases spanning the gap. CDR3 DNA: TGTGCCATCAACCCCTCGGGGCCCTCCTACGAGCAGTACTTC. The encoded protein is CAINPSGPSYEQYF.

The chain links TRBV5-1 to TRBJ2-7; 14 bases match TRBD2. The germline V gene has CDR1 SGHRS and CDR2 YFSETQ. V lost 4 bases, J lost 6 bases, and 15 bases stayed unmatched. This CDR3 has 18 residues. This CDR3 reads CASSMDVTSGRARREQYF. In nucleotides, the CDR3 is TGCGCCAGCAGCATGGACGTGACTAGCGGGAGGGCTCGGCGCGAGCAGTACTTC.

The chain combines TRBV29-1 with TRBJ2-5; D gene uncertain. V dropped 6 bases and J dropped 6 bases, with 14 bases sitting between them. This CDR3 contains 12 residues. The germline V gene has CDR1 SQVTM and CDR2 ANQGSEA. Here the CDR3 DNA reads TGCAGCGTAAGCGTCCAGGCGAAGACCCAGTACTTC. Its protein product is CSVSVQAKTQYF.

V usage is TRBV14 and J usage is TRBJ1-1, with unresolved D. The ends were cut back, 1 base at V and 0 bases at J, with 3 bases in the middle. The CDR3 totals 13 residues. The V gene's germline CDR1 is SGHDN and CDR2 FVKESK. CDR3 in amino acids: CASSQVVNTEAFF. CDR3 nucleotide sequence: TGTGCCAGCAGCCAAGTCGTGAACACTGAAGCTTTCTTT.

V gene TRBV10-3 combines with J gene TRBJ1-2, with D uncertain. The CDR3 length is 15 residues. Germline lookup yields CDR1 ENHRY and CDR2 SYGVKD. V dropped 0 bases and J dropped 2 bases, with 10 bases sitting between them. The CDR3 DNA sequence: TGTGCCATCAGTGAGTCGGGGTCAGGCAACTATGGCTACACCTTC. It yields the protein CAISESGSGNYGYTF.

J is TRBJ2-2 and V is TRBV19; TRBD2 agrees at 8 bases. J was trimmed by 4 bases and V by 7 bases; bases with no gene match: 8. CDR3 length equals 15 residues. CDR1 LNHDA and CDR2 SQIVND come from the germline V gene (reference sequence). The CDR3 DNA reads TGTGCCAGTAACCCAGCGGGGGTGCTCACCGGGGAGCTGTTTTTT. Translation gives CASNPAGVLTGELFF.

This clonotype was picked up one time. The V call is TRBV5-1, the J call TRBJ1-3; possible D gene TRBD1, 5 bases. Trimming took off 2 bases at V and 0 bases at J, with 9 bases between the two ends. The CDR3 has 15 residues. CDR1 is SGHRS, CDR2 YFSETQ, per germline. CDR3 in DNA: TGCGCCAGCAGCTTATCGACAGCCTCTGGAAACACCATATATTTT. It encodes CASSLSTASGNTIYF.

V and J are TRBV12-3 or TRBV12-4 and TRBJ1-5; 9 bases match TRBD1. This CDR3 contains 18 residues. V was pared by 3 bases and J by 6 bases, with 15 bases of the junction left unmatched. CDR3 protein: CASSFSPGATGGSQPQHF. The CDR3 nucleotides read TGTGCCAGCAGTTTTTCTCCGGGGGCCACAGGGGGCTCTCAGCCCCAGCATTTT.

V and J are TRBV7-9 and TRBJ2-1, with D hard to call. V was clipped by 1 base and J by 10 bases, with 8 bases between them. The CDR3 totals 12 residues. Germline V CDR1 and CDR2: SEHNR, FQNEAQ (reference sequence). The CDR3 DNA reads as TGTGCCAGCAGCTTAGACTCATTCGAGCAGTTCTTC. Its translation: CASSLDSFEQFF.

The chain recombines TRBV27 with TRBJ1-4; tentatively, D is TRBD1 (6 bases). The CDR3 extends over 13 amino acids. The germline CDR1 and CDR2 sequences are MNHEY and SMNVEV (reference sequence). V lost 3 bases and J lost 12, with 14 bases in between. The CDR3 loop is CASSLARGGELFF. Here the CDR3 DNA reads TGTGCCAGCAGTTTGGCCAGGGGTGGGGAACTGTTTTTT.

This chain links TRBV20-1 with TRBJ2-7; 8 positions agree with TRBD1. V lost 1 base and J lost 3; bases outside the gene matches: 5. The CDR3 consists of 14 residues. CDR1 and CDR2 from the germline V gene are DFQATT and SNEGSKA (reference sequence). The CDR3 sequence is CSARGQGLGYEQYF. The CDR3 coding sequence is TGCAGTGCTAGAGGACAGGGGCTCGGCTACGAGCAGTACTTC.

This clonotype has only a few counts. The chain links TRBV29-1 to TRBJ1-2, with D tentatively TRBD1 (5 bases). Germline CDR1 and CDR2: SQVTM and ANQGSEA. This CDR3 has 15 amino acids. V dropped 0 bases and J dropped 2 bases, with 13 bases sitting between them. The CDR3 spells CSVEDVGLPNYGYTF. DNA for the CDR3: TGCAGCGTTGAAGATGTGGGGCTACCCAACTATGGCTACACCTTC.

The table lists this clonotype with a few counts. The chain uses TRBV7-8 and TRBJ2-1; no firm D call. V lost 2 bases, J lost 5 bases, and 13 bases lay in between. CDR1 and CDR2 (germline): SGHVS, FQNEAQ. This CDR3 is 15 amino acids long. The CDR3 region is CASSLLRGPDNEQFF. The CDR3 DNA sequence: TGTGCCAGCAGCTTACTACGAGGACCGGACAATGAGCAGTTCTTC.

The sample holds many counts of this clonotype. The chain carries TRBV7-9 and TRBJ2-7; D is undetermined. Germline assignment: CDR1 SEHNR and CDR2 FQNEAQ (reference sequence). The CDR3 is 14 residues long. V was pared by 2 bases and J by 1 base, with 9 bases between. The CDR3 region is CASSLSANSYEQYF. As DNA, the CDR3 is TGTGCCAGCAGCTTATCGGCGAATTCCTACGAGCAGTACTTC.

The CDR3 reads CASSLAPSGSDTQYF. CDR3 in DNA: TGCGCCAGCAGCTTGGCTCCTAGCGGGAGCGATACGCAGTATTTT. The rearrangement joins TRBV5-1 to TRBJ2-3, with 10 nucleotides matching TRBD2. Germline CDR1 SGHRS, CDR2 YFSETQ. Unmatched junction bases numbered 4, after V lost 0 bases and J lost 6 bases. This CDR3 is 15 amino acids long.

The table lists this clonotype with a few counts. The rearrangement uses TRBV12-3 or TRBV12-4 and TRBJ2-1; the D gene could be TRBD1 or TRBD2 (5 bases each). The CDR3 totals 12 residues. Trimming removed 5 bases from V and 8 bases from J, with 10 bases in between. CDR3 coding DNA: TGTGCCAGCAGTCAGGGACCCTATGAGCAGTTCTTC. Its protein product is CASSQGPYEQFF.

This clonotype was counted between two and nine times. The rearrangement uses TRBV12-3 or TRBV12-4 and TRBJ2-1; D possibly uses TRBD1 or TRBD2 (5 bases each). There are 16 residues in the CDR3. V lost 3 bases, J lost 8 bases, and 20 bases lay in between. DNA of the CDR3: TGTGCCAGCAGTTTGGGCGTCTCTGGGGGTATCGATGAGCAGTTCTTC. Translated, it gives CASSLGVSGGIDEQFF.

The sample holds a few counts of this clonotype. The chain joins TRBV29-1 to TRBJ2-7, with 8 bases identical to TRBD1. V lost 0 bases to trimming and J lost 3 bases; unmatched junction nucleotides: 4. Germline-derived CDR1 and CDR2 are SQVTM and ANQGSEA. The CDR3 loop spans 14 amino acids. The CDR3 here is CSVEDPTGGYEQYF. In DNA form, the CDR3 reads TGCAGCGTTGAAGATCCTACAGGGGGCTACGAGCAGTACTTC.

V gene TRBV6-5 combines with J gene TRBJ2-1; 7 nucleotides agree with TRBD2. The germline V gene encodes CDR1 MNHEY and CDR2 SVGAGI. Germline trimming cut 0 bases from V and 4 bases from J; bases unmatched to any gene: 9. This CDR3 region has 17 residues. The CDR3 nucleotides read TGTGCCAGCAGTTACTCCACCCTAGCGGCCCCGTACAATGAGCAGTTCTTC. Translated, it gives CASSYSTLAAPYNEQFF.

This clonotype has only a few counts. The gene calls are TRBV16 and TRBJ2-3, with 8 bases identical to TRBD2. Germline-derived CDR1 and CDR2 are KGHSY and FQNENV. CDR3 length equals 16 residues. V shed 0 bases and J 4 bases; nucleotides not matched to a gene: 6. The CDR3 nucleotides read TGTGCCAGCAGCCAATCGGGCTTGCGGGAGGCAGATACGCAGTATTTT. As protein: CASSQSGLREADTQYF.

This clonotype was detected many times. CDR3 nucleotide sequence: TGTGCCACCAGTACCCCGGGACTAGCGGGAGCGGATGGGAGCGATACGCAGTATTTT. This encodes CATSTPGLAGADGSDTQYF. The chain uses TRBV24-1 and TRBJ2-3; 14 bases map to TRBD2. This CDR3 contains 19 residues. Unmatched junction bases numbered 16, after V lost 6 bases and J lost 6 bases. In germline, CDR1 is KGHDR, CDR2 SFDVKD.

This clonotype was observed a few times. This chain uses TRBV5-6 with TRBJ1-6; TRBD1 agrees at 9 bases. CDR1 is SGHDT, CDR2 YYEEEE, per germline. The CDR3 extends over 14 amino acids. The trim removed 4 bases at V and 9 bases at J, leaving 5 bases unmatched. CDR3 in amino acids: CASSLDRGTSPLHF. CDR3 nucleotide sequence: TGTGCCAGCAGCCTGGACAGGGGCACTTCACCCCTCCACTTT.

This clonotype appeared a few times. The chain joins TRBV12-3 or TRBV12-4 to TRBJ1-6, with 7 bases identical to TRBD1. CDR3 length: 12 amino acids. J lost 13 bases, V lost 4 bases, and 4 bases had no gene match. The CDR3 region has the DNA TGTGCCAGCAGTTCCACAGGGGTCCCCCTCCACTTT. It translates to CASSSTGVPLHF.

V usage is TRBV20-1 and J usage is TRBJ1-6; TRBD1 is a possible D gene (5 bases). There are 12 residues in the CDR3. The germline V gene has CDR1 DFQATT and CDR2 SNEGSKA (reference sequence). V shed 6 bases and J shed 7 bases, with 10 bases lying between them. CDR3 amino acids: CSANRMNSPLHF. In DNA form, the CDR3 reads TGCAGTGCAAACAGGATGAATTCACCCCTCCACTTT.

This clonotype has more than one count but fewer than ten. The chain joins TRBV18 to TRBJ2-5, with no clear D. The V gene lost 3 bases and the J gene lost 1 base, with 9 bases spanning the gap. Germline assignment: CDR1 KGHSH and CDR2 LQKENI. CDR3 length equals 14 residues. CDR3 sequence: CASSPTRSQETQYF. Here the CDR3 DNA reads TGTGCCAGCTCACCCACCCGGTCCCAAGAGACCCAGTACTTC. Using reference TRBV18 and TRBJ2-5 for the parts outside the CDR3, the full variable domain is NAGVMQNPRHLVRRRGQEARLRCSPMKGHSHVYWYRQLPEEGLKFMVYLQKENIIDESGMPKERFSAEFPKEGPSILRIQQVVRGDSAAYFCASSPTRSQETQYFGPGTRLLVL.

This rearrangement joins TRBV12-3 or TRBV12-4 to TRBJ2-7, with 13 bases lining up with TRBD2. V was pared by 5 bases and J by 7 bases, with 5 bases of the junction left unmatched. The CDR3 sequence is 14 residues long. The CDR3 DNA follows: TGTGCCAGCAGTCACGGACTAGCGGGAGTTGAGCAGTACTTC. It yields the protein CASSHGLAGVEQYF.